This is a list of T cell receptor beta chains from one sample in a study of beta chain features in type 1 diabetes. The protocol was immunoSEQ multiplex PCR, while the TCRdb copy is restricted to in-frame clones and leaves out a portion. The sample gives a few hundred thousand clones, about 14% of which show up once; approximately 0.02% is in the top ten. The sample consisted of naive CD4+ T cells from blood. The receptor source for this set is a man aged 30 to 39 with type 1 diabetes. CDR3s include the opening cysteine and the closing phenylalanine or tryptophan. D genes are given only for firm matches. Size is stated for part of the rows, as once, few or many counts, or as a class when the clone is expanded.

j_gene	abundance	v_gene	d_gene	CDR3nt	CDR3aa
TRBJ2-4	few	TRBV4-2	.	TGTGCCAGCAGCCAAGGACAGTTAGAAGCCAAAAACATTCAGTACTTC	CASSQGQLEAKNIQYF
TRBJ1-2	.	TRBV7-2	.	TGTGCCAGCAGCCAGGACTATGGCTACACCTTC	CASSQDYGYTF
TRBJ2-5	.	TRBV30	TRBD2	TGTGCCTGGAGTAACGGGAGGGTGGGGGAGACCCAGTACTTC	CAWSNGRVGETQYF
TRBJ1-2	few	TRBV29-1	.	TGCAGCGTGTTGATGACAGGATCAAACTATGGCTACACCTTC	CSVLMTGSNYGYTF
TRBJ1-4	.	TRBV5-1	.	TGCGCCAGCAGCTCGGACACCCATAATGAAAAACTGTTTTTT	CASSSDTHNEKLFF
TRBJ1-5	few	TRBV2	.	TGTGCCAGCACCGAAATGGGCAGCAATCAGCCCCAGCATTTT	CASTEMGSNQPQHF
TRBJ2-1	few	TRBV5-4	.	TGTGCCAGCAGCTCCAAAACCCAATACGGCTCCTACAATGAGCAGTTCTTC	CASSSKTQYGSYNEQFF
TRBJ2-5	few	TRBV14	TRBD1	TGTGCCAGCAGCCGGCCTGACAGGGGACAAGAGACCCAGTACTTC	CASSRPDRGQETQYF
TRBJ2-5	.	TRBV10-3	.	TGTGCCATCAGTGAGAGGGAGCGAGGAGAGACCCAGTACTTC	CAISERERGETQYF
TRBJ2-7	.	TRBV6-6	.	TGTGCCAGCAGTTACTCGACCGGGTACGAGCAGTACTTC	CASSYSTGYEQYF
TRBJ1-3	.	TRBV11-2	.	TGTGCCAGCAGCCCCGGGGGGTCTGGAAACACCATATATTTT	CASSPGGSGNTIYF
TRBJ2-1	few	TRBV5-1	.	TGCGCCAGCAGCCGTACAGGGCCCTACAATGAGCAGTTCTTC	CASSRTGPYNEQFF
TRBJ2-5	few	TRBV21-1	.	TGTGCCAGCAGCTGGAATAGCGGGGGCCTTCCTCCGGAGACCCAGTACTTC	CASSWNSGGLPPETQYF
TRBJ2-1	.	TRBV7-8	.	TGTGCCAGCACCACGGACTTCGGCTCCTACAATGAGCAGTTCTTC	CASTTDFGSYNEQFF
TRBJ2-1	.	TRBV15	.	TGTGCCACCAGGGAACTTGGCGGGATCTACAATGAGCAGTTCTTC	CATRELGGIYNEQFF
TRBJ1-1	.	TRBV19	.	TGTGCCAGTAGTATAGATCGGGACACTGAAGCTTTCTTT	CASSIDRDTEAFF
TRBJ2-4	.	TRBV11-2	.	TGTGCCAGCAGCGCGGACATTCAGTACTTC	CASSADIQYF
TRBJ1-4	.	TRBV29-1	TRBD1	TGCAGCGCCCAGACAGGGACTTGGGCTAATGAAAAACTGTTTTTT	CSAQTGTWANEKLFF
TRBJ1-1	few	TRBV5-4	TRBD1	TGTGCCAGCAGCTGGAAGGGGGCCGGGAACACTGAAGCTTTCTTT	CASSWKGAGNTEAFF
TRBJ2-3	.	TRBV20-1	.	TGCAGTGCTAGAGACTTATTTACGCAGTATTTT	CSARDLFTQYF
TRBJ2-7	.	TRBV6-1	.	TGTGCCAGCAGTCCGCGACAAAGCTGGTGGGAGCAGTACTTC	CASSPRQSWWEQYF
TRBJ2-7	.	TRBV28	.	TGTGCCAGCAGTTCACCGGGACTCCTGTCCTACGAGCAGTACTTC	CASSSPGLLSYEQYF
TRBJ2-5	few	TRBV5-1	.	TGCGCCAGCAGCCCGCGGACAGGGAGGGGATATGGGGAGACCCAGTACTTC	CASSPRTGRGYGETQYF
TRBJ2-4	.	TRBV10-3	TRBD1	TGTGCCATCAGTGAGTCGAGCCAGGGGGCTAACATTCAGTACTTC	CAISESSQGANIQYF
TRBJ2-5	.	TRBV6-5	TRBD1	TGTGCCAGCAGCATGGACAGGGGGCGCCGAGAGACCCAGTACTTC	CASSMDRGRRETQYF
TRBJ2-7	.	TRBV6-6	TRBD1	TGTGCCAGCAGAAACAGGGGGCCCTCCTACGAGCAGTACTTC	CASRNRGPSYEQYF
TRBJ2-7	.	TRBV10-3	.	TGTGCCATCAGTGAGTCTAGTGGGGGGACGGGCGAGCAGTACTTC	CAISESSGGTGEQYF
TRBJ2-7	.	TRBV7-9	TRBD1	TGTGCCAGCAGCTCCGGACAGGGGGCGCGCGAGCAGTACTTC	CASSSGQGAREQYF
TRBJ2-7	.	TRBV4-1	TRBD1	TGCGCCAGCAGCCAAGATACGGGACAGGGGGCGCGCGAGCAGTACTTC	CASSQDTGQGAREQYF
TRBJ1-2	few	TRBV7-2	.	TGTGCCAGCAGCCGCGATTTGAGGGGCTACACCTTC	CASSRDLRGYTF
TRBJ1-5	.	TRBV30	.	TGTGCCTGGAGTCCAAGACAAAGCAGCAATCAGCCCCAGCATTTT	CAWSPRQSSNQPQHF
TRBJ2-2	.	TRBV19	.	TGTGCCAGTAGTATGAGGATCGGGGAGCTGTTTTTT	CASSMRIGELFF
TRBJ2-1	.	TRBV4-1	TRBD2	TGCGCCAGCAGCCAAGGACTAGCGGGAGTAAACAATGAGCAGTTCTTC	CASSQGLAGVNNEQFF
TRBJ1-1	.	TRBV27	TRBD1	TGTGCCAGCAGTTTAACAGGGGGGACTGAAGCTTTCTTT	CASSLTGGTEAFF
TRBJ1-1	few	TRBV14	TRBD1	TGTGCCAGCAGCCACCCGGACAGGGACACTGAAGCTTTCTTT	CASSHPDRDTEAFF
TRBJ1-1	.	TRBV6-5	TRBD1	TGTGCCAGCAGTTACCAACCTGACAGGGGGCGAACTTTCTTT	CASSYQPDRGRTFF
TRBJ2-7	.	TRBV5-4	TRBD2	TGTGCCAGCAGCACAGGACTAGCGGGAACCTACGAGCAGTACTTC	CASSTGLAGTYEQYF
TRBJ2-6	.	TRBV7-9	TRBD1	TGTGCCAGCAGCATCCTTACAGGGGGACTCAACTCTGGGGCCAACGTCCTGACTTTC	CASSILTGGLNSGANVLTF
TRBJ1-1	few	TRBV6-6	.	TGTGCCAGGCGGGTGATGAACACTGAAGCTTTCTTT	CARRVMNTEAFF
TRBJ2-7	.	TRBV29-1	.	TGCAGCGCCGGACAGCGTGGCTTGGGCGAGCAGTACTTC	CSAGQRGLGEQYF
TRBJ2-7	.	TRBV30	TRBD2	TGTGCCTGGACTAGCGGGACCTACGAGCAGTACTTC	CAWTSGTYEQYF
TRBJ1-5	.	TRBV29-1	.	TGCAGCGTTGCAAGGGGCCGGGATCAGCCCCAGCATTTT	CSVARGRDQPQHF